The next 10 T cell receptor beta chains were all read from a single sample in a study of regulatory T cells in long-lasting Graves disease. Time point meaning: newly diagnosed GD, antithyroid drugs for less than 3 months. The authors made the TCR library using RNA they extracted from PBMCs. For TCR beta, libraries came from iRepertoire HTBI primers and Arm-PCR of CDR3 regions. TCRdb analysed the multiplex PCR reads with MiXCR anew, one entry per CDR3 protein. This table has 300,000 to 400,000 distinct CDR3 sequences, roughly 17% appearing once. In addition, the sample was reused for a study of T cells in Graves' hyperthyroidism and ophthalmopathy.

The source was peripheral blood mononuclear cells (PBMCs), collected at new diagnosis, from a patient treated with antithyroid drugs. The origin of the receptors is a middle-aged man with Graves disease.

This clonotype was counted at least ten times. CDR3: CASSHGSSGANVLTF. The CDR3 DNA reads as TGTGCCAGCTCCCATGGAAGCTCTGGGGCCAACGTCCTGACTTTC. The chain is built from TRBV6-2 or TRBV6-3 and TRBJ2-6; no firm D call. With 8 bases removed from V and 0 bases from J, the gap between germline ends came to 11 bases. Germline loops: CDR1 MNHEY, CDR2 SVGEGT. The CDR3 runs 15 residues.

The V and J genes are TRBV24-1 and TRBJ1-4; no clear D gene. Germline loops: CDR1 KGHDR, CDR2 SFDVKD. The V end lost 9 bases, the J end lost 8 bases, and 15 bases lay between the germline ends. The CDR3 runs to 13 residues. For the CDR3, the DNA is TGTGCCACCGCGGCTCCGGGAAACGAAAAACTGTTTTTT. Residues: CATAAPGNEKLFF.

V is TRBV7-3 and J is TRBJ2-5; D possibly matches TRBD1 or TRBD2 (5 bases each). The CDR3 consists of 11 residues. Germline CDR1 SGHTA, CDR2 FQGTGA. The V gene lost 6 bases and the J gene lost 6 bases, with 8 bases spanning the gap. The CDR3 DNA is TGTGCCAGCAGGAGGGGCCAGACCCAGTACTTC. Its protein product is CASRRGQTQYF.

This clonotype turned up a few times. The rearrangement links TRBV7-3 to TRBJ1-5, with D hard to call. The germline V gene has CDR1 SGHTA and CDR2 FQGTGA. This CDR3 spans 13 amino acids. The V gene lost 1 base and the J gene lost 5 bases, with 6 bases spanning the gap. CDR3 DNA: TGTGCCAGCAGCTTAAGGGGATATCAGCCCCAGCATTTT. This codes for CASSLRGYQPQHF.

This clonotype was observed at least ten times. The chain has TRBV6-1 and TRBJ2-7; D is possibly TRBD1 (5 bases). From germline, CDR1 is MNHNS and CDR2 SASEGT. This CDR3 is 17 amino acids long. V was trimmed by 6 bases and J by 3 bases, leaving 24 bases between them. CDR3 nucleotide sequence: TGTGCCAGCAGAACCCTTCGAGGTCGACAGACGGGCTACGAGCAGTACTTC. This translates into CASRTLRGRQTGYEQYF.

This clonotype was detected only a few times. The DNA of the CDR3 is TGCAGTGCTTCGCAGAGCTCCTACGAGCAGTACTTC. Protein product: CSASQSSYEQYF. The genes are TRBV20-1 and TRBJ2-7; D is ambiguous. The CDR3 is 12 residues long. V gave up 5 bases and J gave up 0 bases, with 8 bases separating them. Per the germline V gene, CDR1 is DFQATT and CDR2 is SNEGSKA (reference sequence).

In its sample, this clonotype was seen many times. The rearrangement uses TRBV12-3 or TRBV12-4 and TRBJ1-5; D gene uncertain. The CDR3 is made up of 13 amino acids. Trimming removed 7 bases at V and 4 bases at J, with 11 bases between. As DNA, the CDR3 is TGTGCCAGCACCTTTTCTGGGAATCAGCCCCAGCATTTT. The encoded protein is CASTFSGNQPQHF.

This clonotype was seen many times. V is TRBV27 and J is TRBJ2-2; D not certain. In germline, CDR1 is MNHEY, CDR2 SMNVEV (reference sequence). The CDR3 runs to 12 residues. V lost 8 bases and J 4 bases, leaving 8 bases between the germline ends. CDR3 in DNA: TGTGCCAGCGCCGGTGGCACCGGGGAGCTGTTTTTT. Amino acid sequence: CASAGGTGELFF.

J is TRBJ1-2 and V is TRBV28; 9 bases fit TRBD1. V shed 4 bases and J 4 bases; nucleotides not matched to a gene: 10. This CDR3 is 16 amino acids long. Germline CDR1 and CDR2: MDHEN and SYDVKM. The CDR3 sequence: CASSSPDRGGSYGYTF. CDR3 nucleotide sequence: TGTGCCAGCAGTTCCCCGGACAGGGGTGGTAGCTATGGCTACACCTTC.

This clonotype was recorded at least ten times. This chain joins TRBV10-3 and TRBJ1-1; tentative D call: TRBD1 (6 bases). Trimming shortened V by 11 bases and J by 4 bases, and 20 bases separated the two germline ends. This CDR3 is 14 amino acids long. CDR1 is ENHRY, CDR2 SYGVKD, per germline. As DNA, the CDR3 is TGTGCCGCGTGGGGACATCCCCGTTTCACTGAAGCTTTCTTT. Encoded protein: CAAWGHPRFTEAFF.